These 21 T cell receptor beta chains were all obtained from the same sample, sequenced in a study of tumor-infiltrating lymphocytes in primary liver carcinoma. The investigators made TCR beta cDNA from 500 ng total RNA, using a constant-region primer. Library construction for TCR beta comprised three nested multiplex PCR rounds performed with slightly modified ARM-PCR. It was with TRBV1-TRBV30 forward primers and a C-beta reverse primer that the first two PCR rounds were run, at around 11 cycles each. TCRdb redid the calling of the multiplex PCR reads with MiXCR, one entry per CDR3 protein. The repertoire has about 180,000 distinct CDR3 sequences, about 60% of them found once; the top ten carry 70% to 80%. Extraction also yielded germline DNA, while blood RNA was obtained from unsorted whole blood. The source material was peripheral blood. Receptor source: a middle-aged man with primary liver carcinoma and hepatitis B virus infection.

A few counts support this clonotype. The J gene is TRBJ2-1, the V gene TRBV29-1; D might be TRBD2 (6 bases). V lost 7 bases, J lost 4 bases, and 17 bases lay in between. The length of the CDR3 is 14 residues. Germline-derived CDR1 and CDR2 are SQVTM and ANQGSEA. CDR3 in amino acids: CSARKGLPYNEQFF. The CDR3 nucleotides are TGCAGCGCCCGTAAGGGACTGCCTTACAATGAGCAGTTCTTC.

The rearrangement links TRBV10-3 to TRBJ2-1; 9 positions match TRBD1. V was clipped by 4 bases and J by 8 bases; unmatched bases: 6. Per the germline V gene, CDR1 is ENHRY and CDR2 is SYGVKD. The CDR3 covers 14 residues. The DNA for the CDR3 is TGTGCCATCAGTGCGGGACAGGGCAAAGATGAGCAGTTCTTC. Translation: CAISAGQGKDEQFF.

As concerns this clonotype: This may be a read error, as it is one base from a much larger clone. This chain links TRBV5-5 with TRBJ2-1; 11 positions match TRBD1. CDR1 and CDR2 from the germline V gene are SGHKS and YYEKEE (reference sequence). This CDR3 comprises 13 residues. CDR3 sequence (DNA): TGTGCCAACAGCTCTGGACAGGGGGCTGAGCAGTTCTTC. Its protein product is CANSSGQGAEQFF.

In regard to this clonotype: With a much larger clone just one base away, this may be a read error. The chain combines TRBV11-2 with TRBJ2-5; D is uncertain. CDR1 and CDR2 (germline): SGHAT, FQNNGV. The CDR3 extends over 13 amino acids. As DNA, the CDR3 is TGTACCAGCAGCTTAGACGGCCGAGAGACCCAGTACTTC. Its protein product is CTSSLDGRETQYF.

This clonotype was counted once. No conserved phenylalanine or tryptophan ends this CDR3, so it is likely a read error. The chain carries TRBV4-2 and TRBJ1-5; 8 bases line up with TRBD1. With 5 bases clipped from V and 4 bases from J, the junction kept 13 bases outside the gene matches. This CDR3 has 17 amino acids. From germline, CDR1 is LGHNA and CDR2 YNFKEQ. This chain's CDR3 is CASSYGHDRGENQPQHI. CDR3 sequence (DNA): TGTGCCAGCAGCTACGGACACGACAGGGGCGAGAATCAGCCCCAGCATATT.

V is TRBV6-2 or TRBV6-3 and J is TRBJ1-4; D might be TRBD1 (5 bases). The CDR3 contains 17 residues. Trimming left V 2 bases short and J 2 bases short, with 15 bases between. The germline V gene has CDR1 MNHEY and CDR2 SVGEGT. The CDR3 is CASSYRVREATNEKLFF. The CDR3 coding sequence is TGTGCCAGCAGTTACCGTGTCAGGGAGGCGACTAATGAAAAACTGTTTTTT.

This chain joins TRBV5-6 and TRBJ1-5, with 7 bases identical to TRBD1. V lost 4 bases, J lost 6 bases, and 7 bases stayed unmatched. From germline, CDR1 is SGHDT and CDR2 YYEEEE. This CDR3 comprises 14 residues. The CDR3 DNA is TGTGCCAGCAGCCGGAGACAGGGTGGTCAGCCCCAGCATTTT. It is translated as CASSRRQGGQPQHF.

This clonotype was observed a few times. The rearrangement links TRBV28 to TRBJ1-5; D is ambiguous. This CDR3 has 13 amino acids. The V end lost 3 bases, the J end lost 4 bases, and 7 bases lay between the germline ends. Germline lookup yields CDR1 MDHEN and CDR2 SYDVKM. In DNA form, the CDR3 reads TGTGCCAGCAGTTTTGGAGTAAATCAGCCCCAGCATTTT. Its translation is CASSFGVNQPQHF.

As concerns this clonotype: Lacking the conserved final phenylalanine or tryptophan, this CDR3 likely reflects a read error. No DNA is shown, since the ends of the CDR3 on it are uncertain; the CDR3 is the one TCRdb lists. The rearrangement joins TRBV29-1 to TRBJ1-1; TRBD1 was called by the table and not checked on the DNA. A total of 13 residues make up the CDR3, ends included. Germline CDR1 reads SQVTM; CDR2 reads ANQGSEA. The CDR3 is CSVTQGGDTEALY.

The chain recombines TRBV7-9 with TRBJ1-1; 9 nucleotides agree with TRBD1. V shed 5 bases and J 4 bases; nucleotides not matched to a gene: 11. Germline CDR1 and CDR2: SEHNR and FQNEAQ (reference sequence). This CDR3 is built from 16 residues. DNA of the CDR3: TGTGCCAGCAGCCCCCCTGGGACAGGGTTGGGCACTGAAGCTTTCTTT. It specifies CASSPPGTGLGTEAFF. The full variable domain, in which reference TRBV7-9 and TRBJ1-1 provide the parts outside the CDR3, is DTGVSQNPRHKITKRGQNVTFRCDPISEHNRLYWYRQTLGQGPEFLTYFQNEAQLEKSRLLSDRFSAERPKGSFSTLEIQRTEQGDSAMYLCASSPPGTGLGTEAFFGQGTRLTVV.

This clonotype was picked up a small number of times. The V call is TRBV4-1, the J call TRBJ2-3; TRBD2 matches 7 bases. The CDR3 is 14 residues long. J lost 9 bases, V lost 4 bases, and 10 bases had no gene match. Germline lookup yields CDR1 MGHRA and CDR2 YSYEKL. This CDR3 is CASSPLPGGGTQYF. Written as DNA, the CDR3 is TGCGCCAGCAGCCCACTCCCGGGAGGAGGGACGCAGTATTTT.

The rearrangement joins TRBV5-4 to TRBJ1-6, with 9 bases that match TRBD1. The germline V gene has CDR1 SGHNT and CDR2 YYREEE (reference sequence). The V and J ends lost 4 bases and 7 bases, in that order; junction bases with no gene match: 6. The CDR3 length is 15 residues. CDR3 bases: TGTGCCAGCAGCCAAGGACAGGGGCGGAATTCACCCCTCCACTTT. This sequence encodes CASSQGQGRNSPLHF.

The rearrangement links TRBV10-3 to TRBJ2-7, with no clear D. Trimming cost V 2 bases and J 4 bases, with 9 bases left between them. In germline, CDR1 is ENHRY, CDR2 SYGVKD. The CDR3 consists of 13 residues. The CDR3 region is CAISERKDYEQYF. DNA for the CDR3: TGTGCCATCAGTGAGAGGAAAGATTACGAGCAGTACTTC.

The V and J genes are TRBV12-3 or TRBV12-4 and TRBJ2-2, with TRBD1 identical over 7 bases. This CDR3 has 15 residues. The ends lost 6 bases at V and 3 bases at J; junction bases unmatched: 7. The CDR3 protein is CASSRDRADTGELFF. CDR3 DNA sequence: TGTGCCAGCAGCCGCGACAGGGCGGACACCGGGGAGCTGTTTTTT.

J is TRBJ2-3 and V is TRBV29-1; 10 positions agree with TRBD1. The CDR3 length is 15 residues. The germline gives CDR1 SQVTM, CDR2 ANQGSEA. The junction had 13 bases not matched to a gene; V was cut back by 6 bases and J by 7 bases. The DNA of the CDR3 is TGCAGCGTCGCAAAGGGGACAGGGGACGGAAATACGCAGTATTTT. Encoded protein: CSVAKGTGDGNTQYF.

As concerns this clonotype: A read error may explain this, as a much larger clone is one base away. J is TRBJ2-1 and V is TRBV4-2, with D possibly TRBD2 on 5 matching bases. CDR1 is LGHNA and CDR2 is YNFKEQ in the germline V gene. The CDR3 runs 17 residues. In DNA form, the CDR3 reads TGTGCCAGCAGCCAAGATATTACGGGATTCTCCTACAATGTGCAGTTCTTC. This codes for CASSQDITGFSYNVQFF.

The CDR3 loop is CASAQDPVYYEQYF. The CDR3 DNA reads as TGCGCCAGCGCCCAAGATCCGGTCTACTACGAGCAGTACTTC. The V and J genes are TRBV4-1 and TRBJ2-7; no firm D call. CDR3 size: 14 residues. Germline values: CDR1 MGHRA, CDR2 YSYEKL. Between the trimmed V and J ends, which lost 8 bases and 3 bases, there was a span of 17 bases.

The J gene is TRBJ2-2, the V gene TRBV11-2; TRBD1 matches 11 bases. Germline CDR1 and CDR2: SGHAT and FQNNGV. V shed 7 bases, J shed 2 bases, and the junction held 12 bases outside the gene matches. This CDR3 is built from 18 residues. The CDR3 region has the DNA TGTGCCAGCAACTCAAAGGACAGGGGGCATGTAAACACCGGGGAGCTGTTTTTT. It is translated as CASNSKDRGHVNTGELFF. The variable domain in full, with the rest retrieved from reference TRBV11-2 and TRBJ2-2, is EAGVAQSPRYKIIEKRQSVAFWCNPISGHATLYWYQQILGQGPKLLIQFQNNGVVDDSQLPKDRFSAERLKGVDSTLKIQPAKLEDSAVYLCASNSKDRGHVNTGELFFGEGSRLTVL.

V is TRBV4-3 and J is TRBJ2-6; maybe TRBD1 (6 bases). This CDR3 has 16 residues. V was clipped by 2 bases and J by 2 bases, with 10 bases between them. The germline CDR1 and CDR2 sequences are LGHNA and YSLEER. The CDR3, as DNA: TGCGCCAGCAGCCAAACAGGGAACGCTGGGGCCAACGTCCTGACTTTC. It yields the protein CASSQTGNAGANVLTF.

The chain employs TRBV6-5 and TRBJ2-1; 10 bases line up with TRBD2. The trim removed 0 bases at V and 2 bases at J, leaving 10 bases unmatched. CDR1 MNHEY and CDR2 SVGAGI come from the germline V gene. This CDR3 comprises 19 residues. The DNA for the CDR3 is TGTGCCAGCAGTTACTCGATATTAGCGGGAGGAAGCCCCTACAATGAGCAGTTCTTC. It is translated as CASSYSILAGGSPYNEQFF.

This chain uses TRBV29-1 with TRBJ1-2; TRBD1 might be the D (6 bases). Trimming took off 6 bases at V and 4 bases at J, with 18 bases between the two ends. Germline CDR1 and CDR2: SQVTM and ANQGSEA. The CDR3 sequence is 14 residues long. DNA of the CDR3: TGCAGCGTCCTAGAGGGGGTTTTTAGCTATGGCTACACCTTC. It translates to CSVLEGVFSYGYTF.